This is a list of T cell receptor beta chains from one sample in a study of cytotoxic CD8 clonotypes in ibrutinib-treated CLL. The assay was immunoSEQ multiplex PCR, and TCRdb's table has in-frame clones only and misses some. The data show around 330,000 clones, about 61% seen once. The sequenced sample was PBMCs, obtained after 36 months of ibrutinib treatment. The receptors come from a human donor with chronic lymphocytic leukemia. The CDR3 runs from the conserved cysteine through the conserved F or W. D genes are given only for firm matches. Clone size is shown for a subset of rows, as once, few, many or a class of expanded clone.

cdr3_length	v_call	d_call	j_call	clone_size	cdr3_nt	cdr3_aa
9	TRBV11-1	-	TRBJ2-7	-	TGTGTCCAGAGCTACGAGCAGTACTTC	CVQSYEQYF
15	TRBV7-9	-	TRBJ2-5	-	TGTGCCAGCAGCCCAACTCCCGGACAGCAAGAGACCCAGTACTTC	CASSPTPGQQETQYF
13	TRBV6-5	-	TRBJ2-7	-	TGTGCCAGCAGTCCAAACACGCCACGGGAGCAGTACTTC	CASSPNTPREQYF
14	TRBV10-2	TRBD1	TRBJ2-5	-	TGCGCCAGCACCAGGGACAGGGCGGAGGAGACCCAGTACTTC	CASTRDRAEETQYF
14	TRBV5-4	-	TRBJ2-5	once	TGTGCCAGCAGCTTTGGGGGGCCGTCGGAGACCCAGTACTTC	CASSFGGPSETQYF
16	TRBV28	TRBD1	TRBJ2-7	-	TGTGCCAGCAGCCTTACGGGAGCCAGGGGGCTCCGCGAGCAGTACTTC	CASSLTGARGLREQYF
16	TRBV7-9	TRBD1	TRBJ1-2	few	TGTGCCAGCAGCCCAAACAAGGACAGGGGGCTCTATGGCTACACCTTC	CASSPNKDRGLYGYTF
14	TRBV6-6	TRBD1	TRBJ1-4	-	TGTGCCAGCAGTCCTTGGACAGGAAATGAAAAACTGTTTTTT	CASSPWTGNEKLFF
13	TRBV6-1	-	TRBJ1-5	-	TGTGCCAGCAGTTGGGGTAGCAATCAGCCCCAGCATTTT	CASSWGSNQPQHF
14	TRBV19	-	TRBJ2-7	-	TGTGCCAGTAGTCCTCGAGGAGGGGGTTACGAGCAGTACTTC	CASSPRGGGYEQYF
13	TRBV9	-	TRBJ1-2	-	TGTGCCAGCAGCGTAGGTCGGAACTATGGCTACACCTTC	CASSVGRNYGYTF
19	TRBV27	-	TRBJ2-6	-	TGTGCCAGCAGCTACAGGGTAACCTCCTTGCTCTCTGGGGCCAACGTCCTGACTTTC	CASSYRVTSLLSGANVLTF
13	TRBV5-4	-	TRBJ2-3	-	TGTGCCAGCGTAATTGTCCGCCCAGATACGCAGTATTTT	CASVIVRPDTQYF
16	TRBV4-1	TRBD1	TRBJ2-7	-	TGCGCCAGCAGCCAGACCGGGACAGGGGGCTCCTACGAGCAGTACTTC	CASSQTGTGGSYEQYF
13	TRBV10-2	-	TRBJ2-7	once	TGCGCCAGCAGTGTCGTGGGAGCCTACGAGCAGTACTTC	CASSVVGAYEQYF
14	TRBV9	-	TRBJ1-5	-	TGTGCCAGCAGAGATGACAGGATTAATCAGCCCCAGCATTTT	CASRDDRINQPQHF
16	TRBV4-1	-	TRBJ2-1	once	TGCGCCAGCAGCCAAGAGCCAGGGAGCTCCTACAATGAGCAGTTCTTC	CASSQEPGSSYNEQFF
19	TRBV5-1	TRBD1	TRBJ2-5	-	TGCGCCAGCAGCTTGGGCTACTTTGCGACAGGGGAGAAGAGAGAGACCCAGTACTTC	CASSLGYFATGEKRETQYF
14	TRBV7-3	TRBD1	TRBJ2-5	-	TGTGCCAGCAGCTTATCGACAGGGAAAGAGACCCAGTACTTC	CASSLSTGKETQYF
13	TRBV29-1	-	TRBJ2-7	-	TGCAGCGTTGAGCAGGGATCCCCCTACGAGCAGTACTTC	CSVEQGSPYEQYF
16	TRBV6-1	TRBD1	TRBJ1-2	-	TGTGCCAGCAGTGCCCGGACAGGGCGCGGGATCTATGGCTACACCTTC	CASSARTGRGIYGYTF
15	TRBV13	-	TRBJ2-7	-	TGTGCCAGCAGCTTAAGCTTGGCGGAAACCTACGAGCAGTACTTC	CASSLSLAETYEQYF
17	TRBV11-2	TRBD2	TRBJ2-3	-	TGTGCCAGCAGCCCCCGGGGGACGGGAGGGAGAGGGGATACGCAGTATTTT	CASSPRGTGGRGDTQYF
14	TRBV9	-	TRBJ1-2	-	TGTGCCAGCACTGGACCGACGTCAGGGTATGGCTACACCTTC	CASTGPTSGYGYTF
15	TRBV28	-	TRBJ1-2	-	TGTGCCAGTAAAAACCCAGGGTTATGGTTGGATGGCTACACCTTC	CASKNPGLWLDGYTF
14	TRBV11-2	TRBD1	TRBJ2-7	-	TGTGCCAGCAGCTGGGACAGGAGCTCCTACGAGCAGTACTTC	CASSWDRSSYEQYF
17	TRBV7-2	-	TRBJ2-5	-	TGTGCCAGCAGCTTAGAGTCGGTGGGTTGGTGGGGGGAGACCCAGTACTTC	CASSLESVGWWGETQYF
14	TRBV27	-	TRBJ1-5	-	TGTGCCAGCAGTTTATCCAAGCGAGGTCAGCCCCAGCATTTT	CASSLSKRGQPQHF
15	TRBV6-5	-	TRBJ2-2	-	TGTGCCAGCAGTTACAGTCCCTCGAACACCGGGGAGCTGTTTTTT	CASSYSPSNTGELFF
12	TRBV29-1	TRBD1	TRBJ1-5	-	TGCAGCGTTGGACAGGGCGGTCAGCCCCAGCATTTT	CSVGQGGQPQHF
15	TRBV18	-	TRBJ1-5	-	TGTGCCAGCTCACCATTACAGGGACTCAATCAGCCCCAGCATTTT	CASSPLQGLNQPQHF
15	TRBV6-5	TRBD1	TRBJ1-2	once	TGTGCCAGCAGTTACCGCTCAGGGGGGGCCTATGGCTACACCTTC	CASSYRSGGAYGYTF
15	TRBV27	TRBD2	TRBJ2-5	-	TGTGCCAGCAGTTTTAGCGGGAGGAATCTAGAGACCCAGTACTTC	CASSFSGRNLETQYF
15	TRBV9	TRBD2	TRBJ2-1	few	TGTGCCAGCAGCCCTTTAGCGGGAGGGCTAAGTGAGCAGTTCTTC	CASSPLAGGLSEQFF
15	TRBV7-8	-	TRBJ2-2	-	TGTGCCAGCAGCCTCTTGACTAGAGCGACCGGGGAGCTGTTTTTT	CASSLLTRATGELFF
15	TRBV6-6	-	TRBJ1-1	once	TGTGCCAGCAGTCCTTTTGGACAGCTGAACACTGAAGCTTTCTTT	CASSPFGQLNTEAFF
18	TRBV5-5	TRBD2	TRBJ2-3	-	TGTGCCAGCAGCTTGGTTCCTAGCGGGATAGGGGATACAGATACGCAGTATTTT	CASSLVPSGIGDTDTQYF
14	TRBV18	-	TRBJ2-1	-	TGTGCCAGCTCACAGGGTGCTGCAGACAATGAGCAGTTCTTC	CASSQGAADNEQFF
16	TRBV5-1	-	TRBJ1-3	-	TGCGCCAGCAGCTTGGGCCCTTTGAGCTCTGGAAACACCATATATTTT	CASSLGPLSSGNTIYF
15	TRBV9	TRBD1	TRBJ2-7	-	TGTGCCAGCAGCGTAGGAGCCAGGGGGCTGGATGAGCAGTACTTC	CASSVGARGLDEQYF
17	TRBV7-9	-	TRBJ2-7	-	TGTGCCAGCAGCCAAACACCGGGGGGCGCAAACGTCTACGAGCAGTACTTC	CASSQTPGGANVYEQYF
15	TRBV5-1	TRBD1	TRBJ1-5	few	TGCGCCAGCAGCTTGGCAGGGGGTGGCAATCAGCCCCAGCATTTT	CASSLAGGGNQPQHF
14	TRBV28	-	TRBJ1-5	-	TGTGCCAGCAGCCAAGGGGGTTCGCGTCAGCCCCAGCATTTT	CASSQGGSRQPQHF
17	TRBV2	TRBD2	TRBJ2-3	few	TGTGCCAGCAGTGAGCACCGCGGGGGAGGTGACACAGATACGCAGTATTTT	CASSEHRGGGDTDTQYF
15	TRBV5-1	-	TRBJ2-1	-	TGCGCCAGCAGCCTCGGCCGGGCAGCCTACAATGAGCAGTTCTTC	CASSLGRAAYNEQFF
13	TRBV2	TRBD1	TRBJ1-2	few	TGTGCCAGCAGGGACAGGGGGAACTATGGCTACACCTTC	CASRDRGNYGYTF
13	TRBV5-1	-	TRBJ1-3	-	TGCGCCAGCAGCCCGGGGGCTGGAAACACCATATATTTT	CASSPGAGNTIYF
15	TRBV7-2	-	TRBJ1-5	-	TGTGCCAGCAGCTCCAGGGTTGAAAGCAATCAGCCCCAGCATTTT	CASSSRVESNQPQHF
16	TRBV11-2	TRBD2	TRBJ2-3	-	TGTGCCAGCAGCCCTTTCCGGCGGGGGGCGAGAGATACGCAGTATTTT	CASSPFRRGARDTQYF
15	TRBV11-2	TRBD1	TRBJ2-7	-	TGTGCCAGCAGCTTAGGTGGCACAGGGGGCTACGAGCAGTACTTC	CASSLGGTGGYEQYF
11	TRBV4-2	-	TRBJ2-4	-	TGTGCCAGCAGCCTTCGGGGTCCGCAGTACTTC	CASSLRGPQYF
12	TRBV27	-	TRBJ1-5	-	TGTGCCAGCGCCGAAATGGGTCAGCCCCAGCATTTT	CASAEMGQPQHF
14	TRBV11-2	-	TRBJ2-1	-	TGTGCCAGCAGCTTAGCCCGGTGGGGCAATGAGCAGTTCTTC	CASSLARWGNEQFF
16	TRBV15	-	TRBJ2-7	once	TGTGCCACCAGCAAAGGTACGGCTAGCGCGGGCTACGAGCAGTACTTC	CATSKGTASAGYEQYF
15	TRBV5-6	TRBD2	TRBJ2-5	once	TGTGCCAGCAGCTTGGTCTGGACTAGCGGGGAGACCCAGTACTTC	CASSLVWTSGETQYF
13	TRBV6-5	TRBD1	TRBJ2-5	-	TGTGCCAGCAGTTACGGCAGGGGGGAGACCCAGTACTTC	CASSYGRGETQYF
15	TRBV28	TRBD2	TRBJ2-7	once	TGTGCCAGCAGTTTCTCGAGGGCGGGAGTCCGCGAGCAGTACTTC	CASSFSRAGVREQYF
14	TRBV9	-	TRBJ2-3	-	TGTGCCAGCAAAAGGGGGGCGGTAGGAGATACGCAGTATTTT	CASKRGAVGDTQYF
10	TRBV28	-	TRBJ2-1	once	TGTGCCAGCAGTAGACTAGTTCCGTTCTTC	CASSRLVPFF